Below, 5 T cell receptor beta chains from the same sample are listed, as sequenced in a study of blood T cell repertoires in COVID-19. The data were produced by immunoSEQ multiplex PCR, yet TCRdb's version contains in-frame clones alone and is incomplete. The data contain fewer than 85,000 clones, 75% to 90% of them singletons. Sequenced material: peripheral blood. These receptor sequences come from a man aged 50 to 59 with active COVID-19.

This sequence joins TRBV6-6 and TRBJ1-2, with 8 bases fitting TRBD1. The ends lost 10 bases at V and 4 bases at J; junction bases unmatched: 14. The CDR3 spans 15 residues. CDR1 is MNHNY and CDR2 is SVGAGI in the germline V gene (reference sequence). In DNA, the CDR3 is TGTGCCACCCTAGGGCCAGGGGGCGCGGTCTATGGCTACACCTTC. Encoded protein: CATLGPGGAVYGYTF.

The chain joins TRBV5-1 to TRBJ2-2; TRBD1 matches at 8 bases. The CDR3 spans 15 residues. In germline, CDR1 is SGHRS, CDR2 YFSETQ. With 4 bases clipped from V and 4 bases from J, the junction kept 6 bases outside the gene matches. The CDR3 DNA is TGCGCCAGCAGCCCTGGACAGGGTGGCACCGGGGAGCTGTTTTTT. Translating gives CASSPGQGGTGELFF.

This clone was recorded once. The CDR3 DNA is TGTGCCAGCAGTTTATCTTCGGCAGGGATCCACGAGCAGTACTTC. This gives the protein CASSLSSAGIHEQYF. This chain uses TRBV27 with TRBJ2-7; D possibly corresponds to TRBD1 (5 bases). V lost 0 bases, J lost 5 bases, and 14 bases lay in between. Germline loops: CDR1 MNHEY, CDR2 SMNVEV (reference sequence). The CDR3 consists of 15 residues.

The rearrangement joins TRBV12-5 to TRBJ2-2; 10 nucleotides agree with TRBD2. V dropped 0 bases and J dropped 0; count of bases not matched to a gene: 22. Germline lookup yields CDR1 LGHNT and CDR2 FRNRAP. The CDR3 covers 24 residues. CDR3 sequence: CASGLVPIPVAGGLRYANTGELFF. CDR3 bases: TGTGCTAGTGGTTTGGTTCCCATCCCCGTAGCGGGAGGCCTACGTTACGCGAACACCGGGGAGCTGTTTTTT.

Only a few counts were recorded for this clone. V usage is TRBV30 and J usage is TRBJ2-2, with 8 bases identical to TRBD1. Unmatched junction bases numbered 13, after V lost 0 bases and J lost 7 bases. The V gene's germline CDR1 is GTSNPN and CDR2 SVGIG (reference sequence). This CDR3 region has 17 residues. CDR3 in amino acids: CAWSVDPAGGSIGELFF. The CDR3 nucleotides read TGTGCCTGGAGTGTTGACCCGGCAGGGGGCAGTATCGGGGAGCTGTTTTTT.